These T cell receptor beta chains were read from a single sample in a study of blood T cells in healthy people across ages. TCRdb fed the 5' RACE reads into MiXCR, producing one record per CDR3 protein. This table holds more than 700,000 distinct CDR3 sequences, about 48% found once. Sample: blood. The origin of the receptors is a man aged 80 or over in good health. Each CDR3 is given with its conserved first and last residue. D genes are given only for firm matches. Clone size is stated in some rows and not others, as once, few, many or a class when expanded.

TRBJ2-3	TRBD1	few	TRBV6-5	TGTGCCAGCAGTTCTCCGAGACAGGGCGGCACAGATACGCAGTATTTT	CASSSPRQGGTDTQYF
TRBJ2-7	-	few	TRBV5-1	TGCGCCAGCAGCTTGGCAAGCCCAGTGAGGGAAGAGCAGTACTTC	CASSLASPVREEQYF
TRBJ1-6	TRBD1	many	TRBV18	TGTGCCAGCAGCCCGGGACAGGGGGATTCACCCCTCCACTTT	CASSPGQGDSPLHF
TRBJ1-1	-	-	TRBV27	TGTGCCAGCAGTTTCGACAGGCGGACTGAAGCTTTCTTT	CASSFDRRTEAFF
TRBJ2-1	-	-	TRBV10-1	TGCGCCAGCAGTGAGTCGATTCTGGGAGGCAGGGTGGGTGAGCAGTTCTTC	CASSESILGGRVGEQFF
TRBJ2-5	-	-	TRBV3-1	TGTGCCAGCAGCCCTCCCCGGCGCAGTGGATGGGAGACCCAGTACTTC	CASSPPRRSGWETQYF
TRBJ2-3	-	few	TRBV29-1	TGCAGCGTCGGAGGGACCTTCGGAGATACGCAGTATTTT	CSVGGTFGDTQYF
TRBJ2-6	TRBD2	few	TRBV24-1	TGTGCCACCAGTGATGCCCGCGGCGGGGGGTTGGCCAACGTCCTGACTTTC	CATSDARGGGLANVLTF
TRBJ2-7	TRBD1	-	TRBV12-5	TGTGCTAGTGGTTTGGCACAGGGGGTCGAGCAGTACTTC	CASGLAQGVEQYF
TRBJ1-2	-	-	TRBV6-5	TGTGCCGTTGGGGAAGGGGGGGGCGGCTACACCTTC	CAVGEGGGGYTF
TRBJ1-2	TRBD1	-	TRBV24-1	TGTGCCACCACCGGACAGGGGAGGCGTGGCTACACCTTC	CATTGQGRRGYTF
TRBJ2-6	-	-	TRBV24-1	TGTGCCACCAGTGATACAGGGTTAGCTGGGGCCAACGTCCTGACTTTC	CATSDTGLAGANVLTF
TRBJ2-1	-	-	TRBV28	TGTGCCAGCACTGTCCTCGGCTCCTACAATGAGCAGTTCTTC	CASTVLGSYNEQFF
TRBJ2-3	TRBD1	-	TRBV6-1	TGTGCCAGCAGACCACGGGACAGGAGACACAGATACGCGTATTTT	CASRPRDRRHRYAYF
TRBJ2-7	TRBD2	few	TRBV28	TGTGCCAGCAGTTTTAAGACTAGCGGGGCCTACGAGCAGTACTTC	CASSFKTSGAYEQYF
TRBJ2-7	-	-	TRBV7-9	TGTGCCAGCAGCTTATATACAGGTGTCTCCTACGAGCAGTACTTC	CASSLYTGVSYEQYF
TRBJ2-1	-	few	TRBV12-3/TRBV12-4	TGTGCCAGCAGTTTAGGGCCCTCCTACAATGAGCAGTTCTTC	CASSLGPSYNEQFF
TRBJ2-5	-	-	TRBV12-3/TRBV12-4	TGTGCCAGCAGTTTTATTGTGGAGACCCAGTACTTC	CASSFIVETQYF
TRBJ2-5	-	-	TRBV18	TGTGCCAGCTCACCATCACAGGGCGATGAGACCCAGTACTTT	CASSPSQGDETQYF